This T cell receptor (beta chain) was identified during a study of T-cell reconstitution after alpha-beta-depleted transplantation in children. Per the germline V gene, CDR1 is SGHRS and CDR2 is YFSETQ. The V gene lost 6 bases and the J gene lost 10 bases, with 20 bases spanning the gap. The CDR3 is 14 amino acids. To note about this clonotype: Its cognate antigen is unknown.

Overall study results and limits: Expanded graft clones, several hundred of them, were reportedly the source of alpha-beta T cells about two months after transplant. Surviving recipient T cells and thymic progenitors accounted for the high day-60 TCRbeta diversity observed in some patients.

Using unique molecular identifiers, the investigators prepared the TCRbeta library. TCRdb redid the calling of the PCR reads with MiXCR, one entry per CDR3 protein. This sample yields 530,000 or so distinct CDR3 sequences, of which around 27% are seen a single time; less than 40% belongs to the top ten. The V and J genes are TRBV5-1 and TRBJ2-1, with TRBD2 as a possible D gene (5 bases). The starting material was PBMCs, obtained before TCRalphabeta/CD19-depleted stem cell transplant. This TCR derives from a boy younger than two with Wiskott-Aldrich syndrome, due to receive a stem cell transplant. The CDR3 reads CASTKNTDSREQFF. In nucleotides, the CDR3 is TGCGCCAGCACCAAGAATACGGACTCGAGGGAGCAGTTCTTC.